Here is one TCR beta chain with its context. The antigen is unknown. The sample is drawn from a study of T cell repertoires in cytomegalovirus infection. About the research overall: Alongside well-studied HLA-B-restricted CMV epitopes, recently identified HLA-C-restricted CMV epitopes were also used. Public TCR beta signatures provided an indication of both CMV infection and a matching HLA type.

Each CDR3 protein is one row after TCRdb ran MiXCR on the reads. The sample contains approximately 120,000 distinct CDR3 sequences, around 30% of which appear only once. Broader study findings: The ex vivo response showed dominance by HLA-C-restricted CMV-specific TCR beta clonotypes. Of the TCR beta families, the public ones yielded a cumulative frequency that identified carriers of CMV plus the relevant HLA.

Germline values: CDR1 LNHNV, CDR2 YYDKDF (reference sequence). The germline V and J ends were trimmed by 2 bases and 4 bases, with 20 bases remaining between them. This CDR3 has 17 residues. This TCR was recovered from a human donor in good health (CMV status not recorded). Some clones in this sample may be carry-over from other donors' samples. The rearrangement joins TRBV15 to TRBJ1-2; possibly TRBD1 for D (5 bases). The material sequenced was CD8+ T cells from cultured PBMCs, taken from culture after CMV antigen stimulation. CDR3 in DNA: TGTGCCACCAGCAGACTGAGGCAGGGACTGGATCCCTATGGCTACACCTTC. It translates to CATSRLRQGLDPYGYTF.